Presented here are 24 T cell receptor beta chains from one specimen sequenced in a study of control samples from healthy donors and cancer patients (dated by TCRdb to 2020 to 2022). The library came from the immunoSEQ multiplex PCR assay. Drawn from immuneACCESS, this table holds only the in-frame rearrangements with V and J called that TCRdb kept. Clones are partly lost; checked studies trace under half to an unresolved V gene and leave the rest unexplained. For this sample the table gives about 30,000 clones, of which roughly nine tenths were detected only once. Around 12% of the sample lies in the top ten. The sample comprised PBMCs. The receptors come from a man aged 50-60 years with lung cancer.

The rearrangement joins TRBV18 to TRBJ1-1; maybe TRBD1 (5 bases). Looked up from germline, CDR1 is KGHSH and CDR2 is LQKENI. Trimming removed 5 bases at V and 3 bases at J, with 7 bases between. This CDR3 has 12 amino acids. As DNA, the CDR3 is TGTGCCAGCTCAATAGGGGACACTGAAGCTTTCTTT. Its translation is CASSIGDTEAFF.

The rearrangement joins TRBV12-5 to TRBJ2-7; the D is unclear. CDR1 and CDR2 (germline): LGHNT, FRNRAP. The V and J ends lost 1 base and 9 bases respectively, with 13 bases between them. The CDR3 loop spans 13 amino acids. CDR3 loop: CASGLDGVRSQYF. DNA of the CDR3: TGTGCTAGTGGTTTGGATGGGGTGCGGTCGCAGTACTTC. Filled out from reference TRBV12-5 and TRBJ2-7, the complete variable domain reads DARVTQTPRHKVTEMGQEVTMRCQPILGHNTVFWYRQTMMQGLELLAYFRNRAPLDDSGMPKDRFSAEMPDATLATLKIQPSEPRDSAVYFCASGLDGVRSQYFGPGTRLTVT.

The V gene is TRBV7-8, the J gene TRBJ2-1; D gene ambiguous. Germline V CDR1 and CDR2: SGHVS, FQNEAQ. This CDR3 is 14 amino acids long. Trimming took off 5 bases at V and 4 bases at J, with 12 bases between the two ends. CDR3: CASSPRTLYNEQFF. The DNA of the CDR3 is TGTGCCAGCAGCCCCAGGACCTTATACAATGAGCAGTTCTTC.

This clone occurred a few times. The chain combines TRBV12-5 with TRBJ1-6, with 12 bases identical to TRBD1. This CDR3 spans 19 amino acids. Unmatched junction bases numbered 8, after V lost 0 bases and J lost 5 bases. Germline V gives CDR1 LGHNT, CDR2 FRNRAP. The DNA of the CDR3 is TGTGCTAGTGGTTTGGTACTTTCGGGGACAGGGGGCAATAATTCACCCCTCCACTTT. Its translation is CASGLVLSGTGGNNSPLHF. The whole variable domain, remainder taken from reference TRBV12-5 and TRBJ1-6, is DARVTQTPRHKVTEMGQEVTMRCQPILGHNTVFWYRQTMMQGLELLAYFRNRAPLDDSGMPKDRFSAEMPDATLATLKIQPSEPRDSAVYFCASGLVLSGTGGNNSPLHFGNGTRLTVT.

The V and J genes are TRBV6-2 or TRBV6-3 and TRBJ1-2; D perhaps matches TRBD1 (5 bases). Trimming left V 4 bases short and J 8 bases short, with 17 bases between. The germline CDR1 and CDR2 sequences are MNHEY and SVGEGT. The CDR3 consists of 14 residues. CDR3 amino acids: CASSSGTNPGGYTF. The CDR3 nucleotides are TGTGCCAGCAGTTCCGGGACCAATCCAGGGGGCTACACCTTC.

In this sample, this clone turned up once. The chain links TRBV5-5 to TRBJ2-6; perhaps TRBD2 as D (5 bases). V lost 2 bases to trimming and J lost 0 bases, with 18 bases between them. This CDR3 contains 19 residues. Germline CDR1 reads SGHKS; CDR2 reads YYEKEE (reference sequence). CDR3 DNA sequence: TGTGCCAGCAGCTTACGAACGGCGGGCCCAAGCTCTGGGGCCAACGTCCTGACTTTC. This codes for CASSLRTAGPSSGANVLTF.

The CDR3 spells CASRKGPSTNEKLFF. The CDR3 DNA is TGTGCCAGCAGGAAGGGGCCTTCAACTAATGAAAAACTGTTTTTT. This chain joins TRBV6-5 and TRBJ1-4, with D possibly TRBD1 on 5 matching bases. Germline CDR1 is MNHEY and CDR2 is SVGAGI. This CDR3 comprises 15 residues. V lost 6 bases and J 0 bases, leaving 11 bases between the germline ends.

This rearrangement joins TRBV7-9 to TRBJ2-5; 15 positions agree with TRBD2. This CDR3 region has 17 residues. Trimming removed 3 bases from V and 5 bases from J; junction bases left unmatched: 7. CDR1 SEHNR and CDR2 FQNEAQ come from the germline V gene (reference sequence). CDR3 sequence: CASSFGTSGGPEETQYF. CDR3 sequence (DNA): TGTGCCAGCAGCTTTGGGACTAGCGGGGGGCCGGAGGAGACCCAGTACTTC.

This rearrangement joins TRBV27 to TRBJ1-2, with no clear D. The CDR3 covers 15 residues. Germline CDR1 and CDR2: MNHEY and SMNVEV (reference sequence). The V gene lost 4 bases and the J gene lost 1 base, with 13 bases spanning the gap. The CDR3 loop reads CASSSSTSFNYGYTF. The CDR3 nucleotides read TGTGCCAGCAGTTCCTCCACTTCGTTTAACTATGGCTACACCTTC.

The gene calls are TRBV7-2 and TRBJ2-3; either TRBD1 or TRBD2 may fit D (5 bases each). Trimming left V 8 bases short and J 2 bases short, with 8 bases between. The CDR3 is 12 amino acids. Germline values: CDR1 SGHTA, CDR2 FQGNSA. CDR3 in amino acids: CASGGTTDTQYF. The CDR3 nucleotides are TGTGCCAGCGGGGGAACCACAGATACGCAGTATTTT.

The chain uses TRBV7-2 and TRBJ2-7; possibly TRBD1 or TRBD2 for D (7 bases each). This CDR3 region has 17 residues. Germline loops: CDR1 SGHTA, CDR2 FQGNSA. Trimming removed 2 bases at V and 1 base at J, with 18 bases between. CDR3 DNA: TGTGCCAGCAGCTTAAAGGGTACAGGGGAGGGGTCCTACGAGCAGTACTTC. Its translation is CASSLKGTGEGSYEQYF.

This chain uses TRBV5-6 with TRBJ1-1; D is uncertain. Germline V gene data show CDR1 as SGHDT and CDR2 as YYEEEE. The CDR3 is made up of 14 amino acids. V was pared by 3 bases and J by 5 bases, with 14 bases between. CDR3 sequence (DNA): TGTGCCAGCAGCTACGAATCCGGTAGGACTGAAGCTTTCTTT. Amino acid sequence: CASSYESGRTEAFF.

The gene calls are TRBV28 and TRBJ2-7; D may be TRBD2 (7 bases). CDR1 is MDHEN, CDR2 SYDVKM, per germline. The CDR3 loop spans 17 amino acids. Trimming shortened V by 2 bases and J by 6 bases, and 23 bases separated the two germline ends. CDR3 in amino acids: CASSLGGGGGGKGEQYF. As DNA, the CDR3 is TGTGCCAGCAGTTTAGGGGGAGGGGGGGGCGGAAAGGGCGAGCAGTACTTC.

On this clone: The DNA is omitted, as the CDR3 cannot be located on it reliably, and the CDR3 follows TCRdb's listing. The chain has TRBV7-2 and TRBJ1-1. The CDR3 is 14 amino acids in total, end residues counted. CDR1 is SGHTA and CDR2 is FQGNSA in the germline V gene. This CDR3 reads CASSFGPGNTEAFF.

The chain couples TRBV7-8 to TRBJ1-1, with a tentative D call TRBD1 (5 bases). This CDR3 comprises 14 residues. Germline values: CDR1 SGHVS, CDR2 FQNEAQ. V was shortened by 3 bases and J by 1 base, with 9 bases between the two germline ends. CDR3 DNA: TGTGCCAGCAGCTTTAGGCAGGGGAACACTGAAGCTTTCTTT. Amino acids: CASSFRQGNTEAFF.

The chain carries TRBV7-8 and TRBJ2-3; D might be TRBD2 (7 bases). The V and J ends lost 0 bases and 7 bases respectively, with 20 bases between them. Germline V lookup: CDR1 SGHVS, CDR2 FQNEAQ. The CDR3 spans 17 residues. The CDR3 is CASSLAYRGARWNTQYF. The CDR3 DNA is TGTGCCAGCAGCTTAGCGTATCGGGGGGCCCGGTGGAATACGCAGTATTTT.

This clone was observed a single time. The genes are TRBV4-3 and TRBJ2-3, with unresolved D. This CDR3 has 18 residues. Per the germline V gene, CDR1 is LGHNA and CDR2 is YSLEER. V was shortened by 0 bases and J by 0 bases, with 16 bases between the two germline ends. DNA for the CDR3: TGCGCCAGCAGCCAAGAAGGGCCTTTCAGGTCAAGCACAGATACGCAGTATTTT. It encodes CASSQEGPFRSSTDTQYF.

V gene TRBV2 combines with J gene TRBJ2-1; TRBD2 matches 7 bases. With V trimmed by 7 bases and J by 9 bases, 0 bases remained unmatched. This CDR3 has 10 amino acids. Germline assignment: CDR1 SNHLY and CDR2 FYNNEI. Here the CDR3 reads CASKRGEQFF. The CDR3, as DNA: TGTGCCAGCAAGCGGGGTGAGCAGTTCTTC.

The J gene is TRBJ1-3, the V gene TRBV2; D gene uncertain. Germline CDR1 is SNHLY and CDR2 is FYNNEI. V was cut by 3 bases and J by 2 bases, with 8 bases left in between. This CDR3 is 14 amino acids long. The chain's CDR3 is CASSDTGTGNTIYF. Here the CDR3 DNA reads TGTGCCAGCAGTGACACGGGGACTGGAAACACCATATATTTT.

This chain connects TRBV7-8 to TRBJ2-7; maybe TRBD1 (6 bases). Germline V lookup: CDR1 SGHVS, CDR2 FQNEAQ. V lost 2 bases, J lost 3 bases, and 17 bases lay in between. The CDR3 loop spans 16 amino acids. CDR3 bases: TGTGCCAGCAGCTTAAGACAGGTTGCTAGTCACTACGAGCAGTACTTC. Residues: CASSLRQVASHYEQYF. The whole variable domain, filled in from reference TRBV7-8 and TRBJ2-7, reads GAGVSQSPRYKVAKRGQDVALRCDPISGHVSLFWYQQALGQGPEFLTYFQNEAQLDKSGLPSDRFFAERPEGSVSTLKIQRTQQEDSAVYLCASSLRQVASHYEQYFGPGTRLTVT.

The CDR3, as DNA: TGTGCCAGTAGTCTACAGGAGTATAGCAATCAGCCCCAGCATTTT. It yields the protein CASSLQEYSNQPQHF. J is TRBJ1-5 and V is TRBV19, with D tentatively TRBD1 (5 bases). V was cut by 5 bases and J by 0 bases, with 11 bases left in between. Germline V gives CDR1 LNHDA, CDR2 SQIVND (reference sequence). The CDR3 totals 15 residues.

The chain's CDR3 is CASSAHSRGGNTEAFF. The CDR3, as DNA: TGTGCCAGCAGCGCCCACTCGAGGGGTGGTAACACTGAAGCTTTCTTT. The rearrangement joins TRBV9 to TRBJ1-1, with TRBD1 as a possible D gene (5 bases). There are 16 residues in the CDR3. Germline V CDR1 and CDR2: SGDLS, YYNGEE. Trimming shortened V by 3 bases and J by 2 bases, and 17 bases separated the two germline ends.

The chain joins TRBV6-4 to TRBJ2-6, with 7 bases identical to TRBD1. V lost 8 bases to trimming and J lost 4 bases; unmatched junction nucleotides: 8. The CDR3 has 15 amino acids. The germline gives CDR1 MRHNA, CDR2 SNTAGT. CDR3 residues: CASSQQGSGANVLTF. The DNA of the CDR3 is TGTGCCAGCTCCCAACAGGGGTCCGGGGCCAACGTCCTGACTTTC.

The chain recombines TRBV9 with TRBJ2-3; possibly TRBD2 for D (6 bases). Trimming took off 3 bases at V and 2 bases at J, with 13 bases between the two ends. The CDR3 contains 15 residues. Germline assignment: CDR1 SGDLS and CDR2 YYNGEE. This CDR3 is CASSAGEYITDTQYF. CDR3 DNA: TGTGCCAGCAGCGCGGGGGAATATATCACAGATACGCAGTATTTT.